A selection of T cell receptor beta chains follows, all from one sample in a study of T cell repertoires in cytomegalovirus infection. TCRdb fed the reads into MiXCR, producing one record per CDR3 protein. The sample records around 530,000 distinct CDR3 sequences, roughly 29% being singletons. The sample was PBMCs. These receptors all stem from a human donor in good health (CMV status not recorded). Some clones in this sample may be carry-over from other donors' samples. The CDR3 runs from the conserved cysteine through the conserved F or W.

cdr3_length: 17
v_call: TRBV11-3
cdr3_aa: CASSSGQAHGSYNEQFF

cdr3_length: 14
v_call: TRBV14
cdr3_aa: CASSQVRGPETQYF

cdr3_length: 16
v_call: TRBV5-1
cdr3_aa: CASRGGAIFEGETQYF

cdr3_length: 17
v_call: TRBV7-9
cdr3_aa: CASRSSDTEGPEETQYF

cdr3_length: 15
v_call: TRBV4-1
cdr3_aa: CASSRETGGPETQYF

cdr3_length: 18
v_call: TRBV7-2
cdr3_aa: CASSSGLAGGGSYNEQFF

cdr3_length: 13
v_call: TRBV15
cdr3_aa: CATSSRRDYGYTF

cdr3_length: 16
v_call: TRBV27
cdr3_aa: CASSPQGAGFNNEQFF

cdr3_length: 14
v_call: TRBV7-2
cdr3_aa: CASSSTGGRTEAFF

cdr3_length: 16
v_call: TRBV7-2
cdr3_aa: CASSLIASPPKNIQYF

cdr3_length: 18
v_call: TRBV12-3/TRBV12-4
cdr3_aa: CASSSVPGQGYSYNEQFF